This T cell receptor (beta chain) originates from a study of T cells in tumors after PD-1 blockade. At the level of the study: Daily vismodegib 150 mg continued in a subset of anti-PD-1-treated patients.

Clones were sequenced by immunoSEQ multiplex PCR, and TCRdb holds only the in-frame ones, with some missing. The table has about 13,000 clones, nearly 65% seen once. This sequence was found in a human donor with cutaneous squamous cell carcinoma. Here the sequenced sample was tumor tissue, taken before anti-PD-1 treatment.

For the CDR3, the DNA is TGTGCCAGCAGTCCCCTCGATGGGGGGATAGGCTACACCTTC. This encodes CASSPLDGGIGYTF. The chain employs TRBV6-9 and TRBJ1-2, with D perhaps TRBD1 (5 bases). Between the trimmed V and J ends, which lost 5 bases and 8 bases, there was a span of 18 bases. The CDR3 sequence is 14 residues long. CDR1 and CDR2 (germline): MNHGY, SVAAGI.